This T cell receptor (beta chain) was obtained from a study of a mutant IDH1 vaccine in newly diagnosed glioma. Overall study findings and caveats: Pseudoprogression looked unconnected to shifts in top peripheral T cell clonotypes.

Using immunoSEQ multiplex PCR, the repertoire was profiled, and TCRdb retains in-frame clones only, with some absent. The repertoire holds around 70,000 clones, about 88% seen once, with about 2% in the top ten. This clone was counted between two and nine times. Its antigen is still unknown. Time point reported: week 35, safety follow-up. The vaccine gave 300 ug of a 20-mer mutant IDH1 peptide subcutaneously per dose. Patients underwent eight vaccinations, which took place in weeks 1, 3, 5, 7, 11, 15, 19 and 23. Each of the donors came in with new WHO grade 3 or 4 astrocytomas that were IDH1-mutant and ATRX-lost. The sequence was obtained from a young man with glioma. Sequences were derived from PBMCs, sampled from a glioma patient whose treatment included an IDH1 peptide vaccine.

The DNA of the CDR3 is TGTGCCAGCAGTTTAAACGCCGGGGTAAACACTGAAGCTTTCTTT. Its translation: CASSLNAGVNTEAFF. The chain carries TRBV28 and TRBJ1-1; no clear D gene. Between the trimmed V and J ends, which lost 2 bases and 2 bases, there was a span of 12 bases. The CDR3 spans 15 residues. Per the germline V gene, CDR1 is MDHEN and CDR2 is SYDVKM.